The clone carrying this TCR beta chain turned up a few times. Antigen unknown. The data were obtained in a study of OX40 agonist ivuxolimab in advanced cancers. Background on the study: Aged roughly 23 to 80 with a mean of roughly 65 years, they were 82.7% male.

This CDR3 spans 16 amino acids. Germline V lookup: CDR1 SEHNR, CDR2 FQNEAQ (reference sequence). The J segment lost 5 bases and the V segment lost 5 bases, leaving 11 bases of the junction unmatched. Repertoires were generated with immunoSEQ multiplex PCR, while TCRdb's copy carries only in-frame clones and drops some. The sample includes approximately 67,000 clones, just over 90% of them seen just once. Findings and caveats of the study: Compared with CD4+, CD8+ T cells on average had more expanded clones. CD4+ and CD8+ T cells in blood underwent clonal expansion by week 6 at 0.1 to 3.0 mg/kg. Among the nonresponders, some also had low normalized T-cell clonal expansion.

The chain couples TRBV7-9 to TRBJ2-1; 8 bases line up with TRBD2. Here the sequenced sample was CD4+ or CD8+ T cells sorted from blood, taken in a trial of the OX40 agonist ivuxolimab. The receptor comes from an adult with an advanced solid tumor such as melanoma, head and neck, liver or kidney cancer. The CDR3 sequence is CASSPSGGTRHNEQFF. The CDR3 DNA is TGTGCCAGCAGCCCCTCGGGAGGGACTAGACACAATGAGCAGTTCTTC.